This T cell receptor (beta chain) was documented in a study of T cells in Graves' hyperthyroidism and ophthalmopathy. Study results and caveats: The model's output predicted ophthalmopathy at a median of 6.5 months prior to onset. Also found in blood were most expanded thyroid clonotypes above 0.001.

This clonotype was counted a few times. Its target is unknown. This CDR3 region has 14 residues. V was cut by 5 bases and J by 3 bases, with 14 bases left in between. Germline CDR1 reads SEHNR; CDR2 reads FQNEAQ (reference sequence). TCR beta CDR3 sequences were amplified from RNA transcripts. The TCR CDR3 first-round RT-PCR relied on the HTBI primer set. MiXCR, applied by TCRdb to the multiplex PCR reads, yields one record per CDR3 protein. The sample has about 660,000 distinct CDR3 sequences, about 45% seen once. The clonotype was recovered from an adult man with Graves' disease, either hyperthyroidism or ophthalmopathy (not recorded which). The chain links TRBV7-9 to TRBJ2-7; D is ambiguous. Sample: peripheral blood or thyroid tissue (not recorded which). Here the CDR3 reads CASSPSFGFYEQYF. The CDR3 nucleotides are TGTGCCAGCAGCCCCTCCTTCGGGTTCTACGAGCAGTACTTC.